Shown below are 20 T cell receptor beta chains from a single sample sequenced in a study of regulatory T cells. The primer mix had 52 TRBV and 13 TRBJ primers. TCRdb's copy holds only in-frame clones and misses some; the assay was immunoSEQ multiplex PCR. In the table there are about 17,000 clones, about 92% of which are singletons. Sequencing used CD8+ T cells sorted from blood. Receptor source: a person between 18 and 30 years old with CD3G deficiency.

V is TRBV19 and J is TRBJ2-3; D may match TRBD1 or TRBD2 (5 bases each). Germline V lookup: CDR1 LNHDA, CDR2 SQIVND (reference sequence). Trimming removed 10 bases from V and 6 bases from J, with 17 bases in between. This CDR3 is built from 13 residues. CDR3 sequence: CATRGGTGDTQYF. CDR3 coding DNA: TGTGCCACCAGAGGTGGGACGGGGGATACGCAGTATTTT.

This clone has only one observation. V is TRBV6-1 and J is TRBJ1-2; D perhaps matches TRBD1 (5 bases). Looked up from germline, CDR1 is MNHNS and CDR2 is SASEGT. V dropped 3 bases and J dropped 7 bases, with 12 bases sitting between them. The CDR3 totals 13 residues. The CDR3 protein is CASSETTGGGYTF. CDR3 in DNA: TGTGCCAGCAGTGAGACAACTGGGGGTGGCTACACCTTC.

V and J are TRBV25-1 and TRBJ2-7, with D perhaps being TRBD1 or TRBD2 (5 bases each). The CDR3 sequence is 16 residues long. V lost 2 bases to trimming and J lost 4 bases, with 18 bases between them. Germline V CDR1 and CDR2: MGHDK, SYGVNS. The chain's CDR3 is CASSEGTPPPQYEQYV. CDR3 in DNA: TGTGCCAGCAGTGAAGGGACGCCTCCTCCACAATACGAGCAGTACGTC.

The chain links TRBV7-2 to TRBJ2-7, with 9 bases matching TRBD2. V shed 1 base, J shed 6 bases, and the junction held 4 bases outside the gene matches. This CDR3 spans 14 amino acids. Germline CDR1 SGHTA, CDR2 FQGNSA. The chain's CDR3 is CASSLGGSGSEQYF. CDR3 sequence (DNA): TGTGCCAGCAGCTTAGGGGGTAGCGGGAGCGAGCAGTACTTC.

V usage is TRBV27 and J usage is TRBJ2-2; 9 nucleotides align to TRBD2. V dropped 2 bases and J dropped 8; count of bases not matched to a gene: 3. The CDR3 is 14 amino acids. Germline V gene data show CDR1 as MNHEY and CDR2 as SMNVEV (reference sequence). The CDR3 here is CASSLIAGAGELFF. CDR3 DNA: TGTGCCAGCAGTTTAATAGCGGGAGCGGGGGAGCTGTTTTTT.

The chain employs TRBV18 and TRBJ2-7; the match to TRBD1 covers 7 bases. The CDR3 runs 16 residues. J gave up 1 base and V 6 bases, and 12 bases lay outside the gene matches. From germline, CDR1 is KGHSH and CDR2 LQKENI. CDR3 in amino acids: CASSRSPGQKSYEQYF. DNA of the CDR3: TGTGCCAGCTCTCGGTCTCCGGGACAGAAATCCTACGAGCAGTACTTC.

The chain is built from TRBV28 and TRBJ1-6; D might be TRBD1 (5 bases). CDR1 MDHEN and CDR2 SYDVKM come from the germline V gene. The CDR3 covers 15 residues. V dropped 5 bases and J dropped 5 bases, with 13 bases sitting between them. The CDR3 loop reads CASSPLDRNNSPLHF. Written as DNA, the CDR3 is TGTGCCAGCAGTCCCCTCGACAGAAATAATTCACCCCTCCACTTT.

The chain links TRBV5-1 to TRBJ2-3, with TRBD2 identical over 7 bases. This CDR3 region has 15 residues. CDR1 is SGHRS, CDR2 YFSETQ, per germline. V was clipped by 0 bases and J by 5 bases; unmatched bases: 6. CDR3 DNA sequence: TGCGCCAGCAGCTTGGTTGCGGGGGTTCTAGATACGCAGTATTTT. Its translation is CASSLVAGVLDTQYF.

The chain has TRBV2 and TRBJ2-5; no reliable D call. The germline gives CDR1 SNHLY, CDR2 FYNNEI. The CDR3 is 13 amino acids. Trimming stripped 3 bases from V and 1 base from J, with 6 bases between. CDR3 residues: CASSEEVQETQYF. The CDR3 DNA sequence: TGTGCCAGCAGTGAGGAAGTCCAAGAGACCCAGTACTTC.

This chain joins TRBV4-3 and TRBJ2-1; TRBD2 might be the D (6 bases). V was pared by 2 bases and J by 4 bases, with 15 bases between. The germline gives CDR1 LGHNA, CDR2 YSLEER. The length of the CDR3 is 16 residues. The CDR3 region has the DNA TGCGCCAGCAGCCAACCCCGGGACTTCGGTTACAATGAGCAGTTCTTC. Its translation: CASSQPRDFGYNEQFF.

The CDR3 nucleotides are TGTGCCAGCAGCTTAGTAGGGAAGGAAGCTTTCTTT. This gives the protein CASSLVGKEAFF. V usage is TRBV7-2 and J usage is TRBJ1-1, with no clear D. The CDR3 contains 12 residues. Germline V gene sequence: CDR1 SGHTA, CDR2 FQGNSA. The ends were cut back, 1 base at V and 8 bases at J, with 8 bases in the middle.

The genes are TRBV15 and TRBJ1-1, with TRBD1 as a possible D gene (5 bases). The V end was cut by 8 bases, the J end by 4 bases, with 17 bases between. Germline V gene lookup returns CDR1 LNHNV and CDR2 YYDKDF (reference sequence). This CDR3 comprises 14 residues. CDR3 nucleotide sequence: TGTGCCACCTCACGGGGGTCGACAAGCACTGAAGCTTTCTTT. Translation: CATSRGSTSTEAFF. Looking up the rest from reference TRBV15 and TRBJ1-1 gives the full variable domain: DAMVIQNPRYQVTQFGKPVTLSCSQTLNHNVMYWYQQKSSQAPKLLFHYYDKDFNNEADTPDNFQSRRPNTSFCFLDIRSPGLGDTAMYLCATSRGSTSTEAFFGQGTRLTVV.

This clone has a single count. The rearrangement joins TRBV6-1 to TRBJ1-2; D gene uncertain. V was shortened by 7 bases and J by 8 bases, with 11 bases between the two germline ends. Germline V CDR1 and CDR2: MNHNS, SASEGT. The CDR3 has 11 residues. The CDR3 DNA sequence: TGTGCCAGCACGGGCCTTAGGGGCTACACCTTC. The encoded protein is CASTGLRGYTF.

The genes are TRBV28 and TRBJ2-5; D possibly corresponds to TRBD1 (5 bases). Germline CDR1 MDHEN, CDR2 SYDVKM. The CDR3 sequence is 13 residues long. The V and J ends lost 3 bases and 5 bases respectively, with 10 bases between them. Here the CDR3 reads CASSFIGAETQYF. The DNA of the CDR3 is TGTGCCAGCAGTTTCATAGGGGCGGAGACCCAGTACTTC.

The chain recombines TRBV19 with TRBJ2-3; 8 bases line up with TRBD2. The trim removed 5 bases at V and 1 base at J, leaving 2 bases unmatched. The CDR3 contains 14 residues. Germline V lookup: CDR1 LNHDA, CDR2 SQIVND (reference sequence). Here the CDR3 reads CASSVTSGTDTQYF. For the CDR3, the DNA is TGTGCCAGTAGTGTGACTAGCGGCACAGATACGCAGTATTTT. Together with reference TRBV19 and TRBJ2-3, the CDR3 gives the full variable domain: DGGITQSPKYLFRKEGQNVTLSCEQNLNHDAMYWYRQDPGQGLRLIYYSQIVNDFQKGDIAEGYSVSREKKESFPLTVTSAQKNPTAFYLCASSVTSGTDTQYFGPGTRLTVL.

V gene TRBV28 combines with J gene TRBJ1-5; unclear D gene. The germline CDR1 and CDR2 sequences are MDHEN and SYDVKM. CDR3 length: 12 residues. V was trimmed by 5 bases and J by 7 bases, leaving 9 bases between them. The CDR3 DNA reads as TGTGCCAGCAGTCCCCCGGGGCAGCCCCAGCATTTT. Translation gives CASSPPGQPQHF. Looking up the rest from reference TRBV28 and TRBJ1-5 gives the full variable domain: DVKVTQSSRYLVKRTGEKVFLECVQDMDHENMFWYRQDPGLGLRLIYFSYDVKMKEKGDIPEGYSVSREKKERFSLILESASTNQTSMYLCASSPPGQPQHFGDGTRLSIL.

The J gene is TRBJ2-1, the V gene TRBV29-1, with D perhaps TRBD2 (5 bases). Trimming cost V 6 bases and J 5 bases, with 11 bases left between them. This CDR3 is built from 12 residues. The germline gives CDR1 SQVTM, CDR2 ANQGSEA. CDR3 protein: CSVTGSHNEQFF. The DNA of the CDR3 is TGCAGCGTAACGGGGTCCCACAATGAGCAGTTCTTC.

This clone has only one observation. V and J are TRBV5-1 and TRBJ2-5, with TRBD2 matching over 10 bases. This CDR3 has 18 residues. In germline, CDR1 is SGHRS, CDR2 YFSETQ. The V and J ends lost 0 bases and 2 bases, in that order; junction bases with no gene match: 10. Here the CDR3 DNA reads TGCGCCAGCAGCTTGGCCTCCCCTAGCGGGGGCCTTCAAGAGACCCAGTACTTC. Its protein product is CASSLASPSGGLQETQYF.

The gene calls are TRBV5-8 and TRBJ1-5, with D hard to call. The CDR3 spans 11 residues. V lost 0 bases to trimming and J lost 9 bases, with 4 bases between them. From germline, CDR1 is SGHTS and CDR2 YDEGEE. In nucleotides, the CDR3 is TGTGCCAGCAGCTTGGCTGGGCCCCAGCATTTT. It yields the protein CASSLAGPQHF. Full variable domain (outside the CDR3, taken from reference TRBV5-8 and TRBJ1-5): EAGVTQSPTHLIKTRGQQATLRCSPISGHTSVYWYQQALGLGLQFLLWYDEGEERNRGNFPPRFSGRQFPNYSSELNVNALELEDSALYLCASSLAGPQHFGDGTRLSIL.

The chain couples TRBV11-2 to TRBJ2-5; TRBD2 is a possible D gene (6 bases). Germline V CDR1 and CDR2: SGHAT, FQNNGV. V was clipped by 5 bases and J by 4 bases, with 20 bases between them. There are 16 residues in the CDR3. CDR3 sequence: CASSEGRGGGRETQYF. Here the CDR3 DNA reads TGTGCCAGCAGCGAGGGGCGGGGAGGTGGGCGAGAGACCCAGTACTTC.